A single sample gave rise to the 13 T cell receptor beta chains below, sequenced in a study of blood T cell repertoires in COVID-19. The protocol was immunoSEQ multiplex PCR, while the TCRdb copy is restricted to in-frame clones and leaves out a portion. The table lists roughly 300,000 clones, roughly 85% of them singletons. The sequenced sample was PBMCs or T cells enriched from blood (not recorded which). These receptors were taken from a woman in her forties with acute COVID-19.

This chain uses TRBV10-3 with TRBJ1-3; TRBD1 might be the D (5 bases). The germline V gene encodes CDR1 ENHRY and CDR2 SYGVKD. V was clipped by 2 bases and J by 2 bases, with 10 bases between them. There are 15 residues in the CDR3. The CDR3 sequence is CAISEGGTPGNTIYF. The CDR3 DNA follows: TGTGCCATCAGTGAGGGCGGGACCCCTGGAAACACCATATATTTT.

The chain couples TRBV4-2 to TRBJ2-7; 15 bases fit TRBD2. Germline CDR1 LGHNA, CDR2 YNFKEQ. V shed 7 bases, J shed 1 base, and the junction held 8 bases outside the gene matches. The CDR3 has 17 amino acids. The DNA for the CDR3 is TGTGCCAGCACCTCGGGACTAGCGGGAGGAGTATCCTACGAGCAGTACTTC. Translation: CASTSGLAGGVSYEQYF.

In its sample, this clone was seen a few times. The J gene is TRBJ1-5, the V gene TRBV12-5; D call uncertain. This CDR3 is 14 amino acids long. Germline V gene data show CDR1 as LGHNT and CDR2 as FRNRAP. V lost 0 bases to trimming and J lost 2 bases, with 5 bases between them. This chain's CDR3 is CASGLVPGNQPQHF. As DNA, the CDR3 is TGTGCTAGTGGTTTGGTACCGGGCAATCAGCCCCAGCATTTT.

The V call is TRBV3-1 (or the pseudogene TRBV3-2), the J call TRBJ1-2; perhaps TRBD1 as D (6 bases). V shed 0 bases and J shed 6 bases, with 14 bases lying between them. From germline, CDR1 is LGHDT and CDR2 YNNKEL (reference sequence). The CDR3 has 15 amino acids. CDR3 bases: TGTGCCAGCAGCCAAGAGAGGCCCCAGGGGCATGGCTACACCTTC. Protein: CASSQERPQGHGYTF.

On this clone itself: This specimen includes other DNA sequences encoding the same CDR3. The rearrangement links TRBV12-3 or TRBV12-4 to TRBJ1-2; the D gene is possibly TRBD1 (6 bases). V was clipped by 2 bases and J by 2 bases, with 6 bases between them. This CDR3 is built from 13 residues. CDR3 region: CASSLRGNYGYTF. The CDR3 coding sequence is TGTGCCAGCAGTTTAAGGGGGAACTATGGCTACACCTTC.

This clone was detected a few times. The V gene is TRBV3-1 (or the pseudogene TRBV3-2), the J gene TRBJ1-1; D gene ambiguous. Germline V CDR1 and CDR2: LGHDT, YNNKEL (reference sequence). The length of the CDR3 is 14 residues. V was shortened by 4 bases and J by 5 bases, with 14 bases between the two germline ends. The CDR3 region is CASSPAGGGTEAFF. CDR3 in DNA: TGTGCCAGCAGCCCGGCGGGAGGTGGGACTGAAGCTTTCTTT.

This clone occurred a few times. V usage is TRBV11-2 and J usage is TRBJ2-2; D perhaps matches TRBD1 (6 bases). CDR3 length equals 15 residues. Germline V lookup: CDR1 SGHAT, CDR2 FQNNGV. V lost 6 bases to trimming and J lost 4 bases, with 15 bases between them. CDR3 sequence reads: CASRPTGSGTGELFF. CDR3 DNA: TGTGCCAGCAGACCAACAGGGAGTGGCACCGGGGAGCTGTTTTTT.

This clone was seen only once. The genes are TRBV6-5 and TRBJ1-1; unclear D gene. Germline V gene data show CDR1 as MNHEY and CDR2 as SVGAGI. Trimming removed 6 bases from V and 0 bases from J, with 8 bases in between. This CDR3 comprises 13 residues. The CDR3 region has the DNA TGTGCCAGCAGGAGATTTATGAACACTGAAGCTTTCTTT. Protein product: CASRRFMNTEAFF.

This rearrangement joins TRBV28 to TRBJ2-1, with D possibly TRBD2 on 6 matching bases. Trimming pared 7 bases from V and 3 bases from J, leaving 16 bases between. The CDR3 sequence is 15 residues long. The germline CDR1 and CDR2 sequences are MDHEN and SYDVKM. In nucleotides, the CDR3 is TGTGCCAGCATCGCTGGGGACTCTATCTACAATGAGCAGTTCTTC. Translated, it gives CASIAGDSIYNEQFF.

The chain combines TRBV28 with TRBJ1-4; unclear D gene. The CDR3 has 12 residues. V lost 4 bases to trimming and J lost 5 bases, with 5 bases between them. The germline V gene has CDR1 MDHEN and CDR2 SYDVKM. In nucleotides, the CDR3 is TGTGCCAGCAGTTCGGGGAATGAAAAACTGTTTTTT. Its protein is CASSSGNEKLFF.

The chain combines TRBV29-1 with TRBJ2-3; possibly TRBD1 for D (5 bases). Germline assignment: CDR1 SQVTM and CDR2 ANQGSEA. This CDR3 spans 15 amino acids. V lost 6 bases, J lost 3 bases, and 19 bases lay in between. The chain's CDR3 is CSVAIAGKSTDTQYF. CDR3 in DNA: TGCAGCGTCGCGATTGCAGGGAAGAGTACAGATACGCAGTATTTT.

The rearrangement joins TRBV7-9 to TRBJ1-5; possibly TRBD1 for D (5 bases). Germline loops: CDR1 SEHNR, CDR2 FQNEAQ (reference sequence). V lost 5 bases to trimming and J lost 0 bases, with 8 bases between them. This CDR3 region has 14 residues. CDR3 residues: CASSTDTSNQPQHF. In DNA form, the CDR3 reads TGTGCCAGCAGCACGGACACTAGCAATCAGCCCCAGCATTTT.

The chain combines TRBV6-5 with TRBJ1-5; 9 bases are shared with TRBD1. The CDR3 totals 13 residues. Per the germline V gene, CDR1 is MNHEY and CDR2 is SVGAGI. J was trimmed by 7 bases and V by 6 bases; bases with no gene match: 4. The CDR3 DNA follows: TGTGCCAGCAGGCGGACAGGGGACCAGCCCCAGCATTTT. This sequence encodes CASRRTGDQPQHF.